The 27 T cell receptor beta chains presented below share a single source sample, sequenced in a study of long-term antiretroviral therapy in people with HIV. The authors ran the immunoSEQ assay, v3.0, at survey level. Repertoires were generated with immunoSEQ multiplex PCR, while TCRdb's copy carries only in-frame clones and drops some. The data show some 25,000 clones, 80% to 90% seen once. This specimen consisted of unsorted PBMCs, obtained 3 years after starting antiretroviral therapy. Receptors were obtained from a man aged 40-49 years with HIV.

V is TRBV19 and J is TRBJ2-1, with D tentatively TRBD2 (5 bases). This CDR3 region has 15 residues. Trimming removed 8 bases at V and 2 bases at J, with 16 bases between. CDR1 LNHDA and CDR2 SQIVND come from the germline V gene (reference sequence). The CDR3, as DNA: TGTGCCAGTTCGGACGGCGGGTCCCCCTACAATGAGCAGTTCTTC. It codes for CASSDGGSPYNEQFF.

The chain uses TRBV2 and TRBJ1-1; D gene uncertain. Germline CDR1 is SNHLY and CDR2 is FYNNEI. The length of the CDR3 is 12 residues. Trimming removed 6 bases at V and 0 bases at J, with 5 bases between. CDR3 nucleotides: TGTGCCAGCAGACAGATGAACACTGAAGCTTTCTTT. It codes for CASRQMNTEAFF.

The genes are TRBV27 and TRBJ1-5; D is possibly TRBD1 (6 bases). In germline, CDR1 is MNHEY, CDR2 SMNVEV (reference sequence). The CDR3 contains 14 residues. The V gene lost 2 bases and the J gene lost 3 bases, with 8 bases spanning the gap. The CDR3 DNA follows: TGTGCCAGCAGTTTAGGACAGTCCAATCAGCCCCAGCATTTT. Its protein product is CASSLGQSNQPQHF.

V and J are TRBV7-2 and TRBJ2-1; TRBD1 matches at 7 bases. V gave up 6 bases and J gave up 6 bases; unmatched junction bases: 11. Germline CDR1 reads SGHTA; CDR2 reads FQGNSA. This CDR3 is 15 amino acids long. CDR3 coding DNA: TGTGCCAGCAGTCCCACCCGGGACAGACTCAATGAGCAGTTCTTC. Residues: CASSPTRDRLNEQFF.

The chain recombines TRBV5-4 with TRBJ2-1; 13 positions match TRBD2. Germline V lookup: CDR1 SGHNT, CDR2 YYREEE (reference sequence). This CDR3 has 14 residues. Trimming removed 5 bases from V and 7 bases from J; junction bases left unmatched: 3. The CDR3 protein is CASRRTSGSNEQFF. CDR3 sequence (DNA): TGTGCCAGCAGACGGACTAGCGGGAGTAATGAGCAGTTCTTC.

The chain has TRBV28 and TRBJ2-7, with 7 bases fitting TRBD2. The CDR3 is made up of 13 amino acids. CDR1 is MDHEN, CDR2 SYDVKM, per germline. J gave up 2 bases and V 8 bases, and 6 bases lay outside the gene matches. CDR3 DNA: TGTGCCAGCGGTGGGGGGGTGACCTACGAGCAGTACTTC. Protein sequence: CASGGGVTYEQYF.

This chain joins TRBV6-5 and TRBJ2-1; no reliable D call. Germline CDR1 and CDR2: MNHEY and SVGAGI. Trimming took 0 bases from V and 9 from J, leaving 6 bases between them. The CDR3 has 12 amino acids. CDR3 sequence (DNA): TGTGCCAGCAGTTACTCATTTGGTGAGCAGTTCTTC. Amino acid sequence: CASSYSFGEQFF.

The genes are TRBV10-3 and TRBJ2-7, with 14 bases matching TRBD2. CDR3 length equals 13 residues. Trimming removed 11 bases from V and 3 bases from J; junction bases left unmatched: 3. Germline-derived CDR1 and CDR2 are ENHRY and SYGVKD. The CDR3 here is CALGTSGSYEQYF. The CDR3 coding sequence is TGTGCCCTCGGGACTAGCGGGAGCTACGAGCAGTACTTC.

This chain joins TRBV6-5 and TRBJ1-2; 12 bases match TRBD1. V shed 4 bases, J shed 6 bases, and the junction held 6 bases outside the gene matches. CDR3 length: 15 amino acids. The germline V gene encodes CDR1 MNHEY and CDR2 SVGAGI. The CDR3 spells CASSSGTGGVNGYTF. CDR3 bases: TGTGCCAGCAGTTCCGGGACAGGGGGCGTTAATGGCTACACCTTC.

This clone is a singleton in its sample. As DNA, the CDR3 is TGTGCCAGCAGCCCTCTCCGAGGCGGGAGGCCCTACGAGCAGTACTTC. The encoded protein is CASSPLRGGRPYEQYF. The chain is built from TRBV27 and TRBJ2-7; 8 nucleotides line up with TRBD2. V lost 6 bases, J lost 2 bases, and 12 bases stayed unmatched. The CDR3 covers 16 residues. Germline CDR1 and CDR2: MNHEY and SMNVEV (reference sequence).

The V and J genes are TRBV7-2 and TRBJ2-7; TRBD2 agrees at 13 bases. V shed 5 bases, J shed 2 bases, and the junction held 6 bases outside the gene matches. CDR1 and CDR2 (germline): SGHTA, FQGNSA. This CDR3 contains 16 residues. This CDR3 reads CASSALAGGGPYEQYF. In DNA form, the CDR3 reads TGTGCCAGCAGCGCACTAGCGGGAGGGGGACCCTACGAGCAGTACTTC.

The chain has TRBV10-3 and TRBJ2-7; 10 bases agree with TRBD1. V dropped 3 bases and J dropped 6; count of bases not matched to a gene: 8. The CDR3 totals 15 residues. Germline-derived CDR1 and CDR2 are ENHRY and SYGVKD. The CDR3 is CAISDRTGGGAEQYF. The CDR3 DNA sequence: TGTGCCATCAGTGATAGGACAGGGGGAGGAGCCGAGCAGTACTTC.

Here the CDR3 reads CASSRNVGTTDTQYF. The CDR3 region has the DNA TGTGCCAGCAGCCGAAACGTCGGGACCACAGATACGCAGTATTTT. The chain has TRBV13 and TRBJ2-3; D possibly uses TRBD1 or TRBD2 (5 bases each). Trimming removed 5 bases at V and 2 bases at J, with 14 bases between. This CDR3 spans 15 amino acids. From germline, CDR1 is PRHDT and CDR2 FYEKMQ (reference sequence).

The gene calls are TRBV27 and TRBJ2-1; TRBD2 is a possible D gene (6 bases). The germline CDR1 and CDR2 sequences are MNHEY and SMNVEV (reference sequence). The CDR3 spans 16 residues. Trimming removed 5 bases at V and 2 bases at J, with 16 bases between. For the CDR3, the DNA is TGTGCCAGCAGTCCCGGGACTTCACCCCCCTACAATGAGCAGTTCTTC. Translation gives CASSPGTSPPYNEQFF.

This clone was picked up a small number of times. The chain recombines TRBV7-9 with TRBJ1-4, with D hard to call. CDR3 size: 15 residues. The V and J ends lost 3 bases and 0 bases respectively, with 8 bases between them. The V gene's germline CDR1 is SEHNR and CDR2 FQNEAQ (reference sequence). The DNA for the CDR3 is TGTGCCAGCAGCTTTGACGGACCAACTAATGAAAAACTGTTTTTT. This encodes CASSFDGPTNEKLFF.

This clone has just one count. The V gene is TRBV9, the J gene TRBJ2-3; D uncertain. The germline gives CDR1 SGDLS, CDR2 YYNGEE. The CDR3 spans 11 residues. Trimming removed 3 bases from V and 2 bases from J, with 1 base in between. The CDR3 region is CASSATDTQYF. The CDR3 DNA is TGTGCCAGCAGCGCCACAGATACGCAGTATTTT. Combining the CDR3 with reference TRBV9 and TRBJ2-3 gives the whole variable domain DSGVTQTPKHLITATGQRVTLRCSPRSGDLSVYWYQQSLDQGLQFLIQYYNGEERAKGNILERFSAQQFPDLHSELNLSSLELGDSALYFCASSATDTQYFGPGTRLTVL.

This chain links TRBV5-1 with TRBJ2-7; TRBD1 matches at 9 bases. The CDR3 has 15 residues. Trimming cost V 4 bases and J 2 bases; bases outside gene matches: 7. Per the germline V gene, CDR1 is SGHRS and CDR2 is YFSETQ. This CDR3 is CASSIPGQGAYEQYF. The CDR3 DNA reads TGCGCCAGCAGCATCCCGGGACAGGGCGCCTACGAGCAGTACTTC.

This chain connects TRBV14 to TRBJ1-1, with D perhaps matching TRBD1 (6 bases). CDR1 is SGHDN and CDR2 is FVKESK in the germline V gene. With 0 bases removed from V and 0 bases from J, the gap between germline ends came to 14 bases. The CDR3 extends over 17 amino acids. In DNA form, the CDR3 reads TGTGCCAGCAGCCAAGAAAGGGGGAGGGACATGAACACTGAAGCTTTCTTT. Encoded protein: CASSQERGRDMNTEAFF.

The CDR3 coding sequence is TGTGCCACCAGCAGACCCACAGATACGCAGTATTTT. The encoded protein is CATSRPTDTQYF. The chain couples TRBV15 to TRBJ2-3; D remains ambiguous. The CDR3 is 12 residues long. The germline V and J ends were trimmed by 2 bases and 2 bases, with 2 bases remaining between them. Germline V CDR1 and CDR2: LNHNV, YYDKDF (reference sequence).

V is TRBV5-1 and J is TRBJ2-3, with a tentative D call TRBD2 (6 bases). The V and J ends lost 4 bases and 6 bases respectively, with 21 bases between them. This CDR3 spans 16 amino acids. Germline V CDR1 and CDR2: SGHRS, YFSETQ. In DNA form, the CDR3 reads TGCGCCAGCAGCCCCTATGTCGGGACTCAACTGGATACGCAGTATTTT. This sequence encodes CASSPYVGTQLDTQYF.

The CDR3 nucleotides read TGTGCCAGCAGCTTGGCGCCAACTAATGAAAAACTGTTTTTT. Amino acids: CASSLAPTNEKLFF. The rearrangement joins TRBV5-5 to TRBJ1-4; D gene unclear. CDR3 size: 14 residues. Germline CDR1 reads SGHKS; CDR2 reads YYEKEE (reference sequence). V lost 0 bases, J lost 0 bases, and 3 bases lay in between. Looking up the rest from reference TRBV5-5 and TRBJ1-4 gives the full variable domain: DAGVTQSPTHLIKTRGQQVTLRCSPISGHKSVSWYQQVLGQGPQFIFQYYEKEERGRGNFPDRFSARQFPNYSSELNVNALLLGDSALYLCASSLAPTNEKLFFGSGTQLSVL.

This clone was detected once. CDR3 nucleotide sequence: TGCGCCAGCAGCCAGGGCCTCGGGGAGGACAAAAACATTCAGTACTTC. Translating it yields CASSQGLGEDKNIQYF. The rearrangement uses TRBV4-1 and TRBJ2-4, with a weak D call TRBD2 (6 bases). The CDR3 length is 16 residues. Per germline, CDR1 MGHRA and CDR2 YSYEKL. V lost 3 bases, J lost 3 bases, and 15 bases lay in between.

V and J are TRBV7-9 and TRBJ2-1, with TRBD2 identical over 9 bases. Trimming at V came to 3 bases and at J to 5 bases, leaving 8 bases not matched to a gene. Germline assignment: CDR1 SEHNR and CDR2 FQNEAQ (reference sequence). This CDR3 region has 16 residues. The CDR3 sequence is CASSFSASGTDNEQFF. The CDR3 bases are TGTGCCAGCAGCTTTAGTGCTAGCGGGACCGACAATGAGCAGTTCTTC.

The chain has TRBV14 and TRBJ2-2; 8 nucleotides match TRBD1. V gave up 4 bases and J gave up 8 bases; unmatched junction bases: 3. CDR3 length: 13 residues. Germline V CDR1 and CDR2: SGHDN, FVKESK. The CDR3 DNA sequence: TGTGCCAGCAGCCCCAGGGGGCTGGGGGAGCTGTTTTTT. Amino acids: CASSPRGLGELFF. Based on the CDR3 plus reference TRBV14 and TRBJ2-2, the full variable domain is EAGVTQFPSHSVIEKGQTVTLRCDPISGHDNLYWYRRVMGKEIKFLLHFVKESKQDESGMPNNRFLAERTGGTYSTLKVQPAELEDSGVYFCASSPRGLGELFFGEGSRLTVL.

This clone was observed a few times. The V and J genes are TRBV10-2 and TRBJ1-1; a possible D gene is TRBD1 (5 bases). Germline lookup yields CDR1 WSHSY and CDR2 SAAADI. The V end lost 4 bases, the J end lost 10 bases, and 13 bases lay between the germline ends. The CDR3 is 12 residues long. The CDR3, as DNA: TGCGCCAGCAGTGGGACAAATTACGGAGCTTTCTTT. Encoded protein: CASSGTNYGAFF.

The chain has TRBV9 and TRBJ1-2, with TRBD1 matching over 10 bases. J lost 0 bases, V lost 2 bases, and 4 bases had no gene match. Per germline, CDR1 SGDLS and CDR2 YYNGEE. The CDR3 is 16 amino acids. CDR3 region: CASSVGQGRPNYGYTF. The CDR3 DNA follows: TGTGCCAGCAGCGTGGGACAGGGGAGACCTAACTATGGCTACACCTTC.

The chain has TRBV28 and TRBJ2-5, with 11 bases identical to TRBD1. The germline CDR1 and CDR2 sequences are MDHEN and SYDVKM. This CDR3 comprises 17 residues. The trim removed 3 bases at V and 5 bases at J, leaving 11 bases unmatched. DNA for the CDR3: TGTGCCAGCAGTTTGCCCGGGACAGGGGGACTCGGGGAGACCCAGTACTTC. This codes for CASSLPGTGGLGETQYF. Using reference TRBV28 and TRBJ2-5 for the parts outside the CDR3, the full variable domain is DVKVTQSSRYLVKRTGEKVFLECVQDMDHENMFWYRQDPGLGLRLIYFSYDVKMKEKGDIPEGYSVSREKKERFSLILESASTNQTSMYLCASSLPGTGGLGETQYFGPGTRLLVL.